The 20 T cell receptor beta chains listed next were all sequenced from one sample in a study of early T cells in non-severe SARS-CoV-2 infection. TCRdb processed the 5' RACE reads anew with MiXCR; each CDR3 protein has one entry. The sample has under 30,000 distinct CDR3 sequences; roughly 4.3% are singletons. The sequenced sample consisted of whole blood. The origin of the receptors is an adult who was a healthcare worker with PCR-confirmed SARS-CoV-2 infection or an uninfected control (not recorded which).

The chain combines TRBV11-3 with TRBJ2-1; D is perhaps TRBD1 or TRBD2 (5 bases each). This CDR3 is 16 amino acids long. CDR1 is SGHNT and CDR2 is YENEEA in the germline V gene. The ends were cut back, 1 base at V and 7 bases at J, with 17 bases in the middle. This chain's CDR3 is CASSLVLSRDRNEQFF. DNA of the CDR3: TGTGCCAGCAGCTTAGTATTATCTCGGGACCGAAATGAGCAGTTCTTC. Filled out from reference TRBV11-3 and TRBJ2-1, the complete variable domain reads EAGVVQSPRYKIIEKKQPVAFWCNPISGHNTLYWYLQNLGQGPELLIRYENEEAVDDSQLPKDRFSAERLKGVDSTLKIQPAELGDSAVYLCASSLVLSRDRNEQFFGPGTRLTVL.

Points on this clonotype: It may be a read error: a sequence one base away is much more abundant. The chain couples TRBV4-2 to TRBJ2-7, with D perhaps matching TRBD2 (7 bases). V shed 0 bases and J shed 1 base, with 13 bases lying between them. CDR1 LGHNA and CDR2 YNFKEQ come from the germline V gene. CDR3 length: 16 amino acids. CDR3 residues: CASSQDLGGESYEQYF. The CDR3 nucleotides are TGTGCCAGCAGCCAAGATTTAGGGGGGGAATCCTACGAGCAGTACTTC.

This clonotype was counted at least ten times. This chain joins TRBV11-2 and TRBJ2-5; D ambiguous. V dropped 5 bases and J dropped 1 base, with 8 bases sitting between them. Germline loops: CDR1 SGHAT, CDR2 FQNNGV. The CDR3 contains 13 residues. The CDR3 sequence: CASSVSLQETQYF. The CDR3 DNA is TGTGCCAGCAGCGTTAGCCTCCAAGAGACCCAGTACTTC.

This chain joins TRBV29-1 and TRBJ1-1; D might be TRBD1 (5 bases). This CDR3 has 14 residues. CDR1 and CDR2 from the germline V gene are SQVTM and ANQGSEA. Trimming removed 6 bases from V and 3 bases from J, with 17 bases in between. CDR3 region: CSVAGRQGDTEAFF. The CDR3 DNA sequence: TGCAGCGTCGCCGGGCGGCAGGGCGACACTGAAGCTTTCTTT.

This clonotype was seen ten or more times. The gene calls are TRBV18 and TRBJ2-1; TRBD2 matches 9 bases. Unmatched junction bases numbered 9, after V lost 3 bases and J lost 9 bases. The length of the CDR3 is 15 residues. In germline, CDR1 is KGHSH, CDR2 LQKENI. CDR3 residues: CASSPGREGRGEQFF. CDR3 nucleotides: TGTGCCAGCTCACCCGGGCGGGAGGGCCGTGGTGAGCAGTTCTTC.

This clonotype was counted between two and nine times. The rearrangement joins TRBV20-1 to TRBJ2-1, with D tentatively TRBD1 (6 bases). Germline CDR1 DFQATT, CDR2 SNEGSKA (reference sequence). The V end was cut by 6 bases, the J end by 0 bases, with 12 bases between. There are 14 residues in the CDR3. The CDR3 region has the DNA TGCAGTGCGCTCCGGGACAACTCCTACAATGAGCAGTTCTTC. As protein: CSALRDNSYNEQFF.

This clonotype was seen at least ten times. The rearrangement links TRBV6-5 to TRBJ2-2, with 9 bases aligning to TRBD1. This CDR3 contains 17 residues. Germline CDR1 MNHEY, CDR2 SVGAGI. Trimming took 7 bases from V and 3 from J; bases not matched to a gene: 12. CDR3 nucleotide sequence: TGTGCCAGCACGCGGACAGGGGCGCAGTTGGACACCGGGGAGCTGTTTTTT. The encoded protein is CASTRTGAQLDTGELFF.

This clonotype has ten or more counts. The chain carries TRBV7-2 and TRBJ2-2, with a tentative D call TRBD2 (5 bases). The CDR3 spans 19 residues. Trimming cost V 1 base and J 0 bases, with 18 bases left between them. Germline loops: CDR1 SGHTA, CDR2 FQGNSA. Written as DNA, the CDR3 is TGTGCCAGCAGCTTAGAGCCACACCAGCGGCTCGCGAACACCGGGGAGCTGTTTTTT. It is translated as CASSLEPHQRLANTGELFF.

This clonotype was observed at least ten times. One end of the junction is discordant with germline, which a read error may explain. V and J are TRBV6-2 or TRBV6-3 and TRBJ2-7, with D possibly matching TRBD2 (5 bases). There are 15 residues in the CDR3. From germline, CDR1 is MNHEY and CDR2 SVGEGT. The CDR3: CASTYEGTSSYEQYF. The DNA of the CDR3 is TGTGCCAGCACTTACGAGGGCACCAGCTCCTACGAGCAGTACTTC.

This sequence joins TRBV7-8 and TRBJ2-1; D is uncertain. V was shortened by 1 base and J by 5 bases, with 6 bases between the two germline ends. This CDR3 is 13 amino acids long. CDR1 SGHVS and CDR2 FQNEAQ come from the germline V gene. The CDR3 here is CASSLGTNNEQFF. CDR3 coding DNA: TGTGCCAGCAGCTTAGGTACCAACAATGAGCAGTTCTTC.

This clonotype was counted between two and nine times. This chain connects TRBV7-9 to TRBJ2-5; 9 bases line up with TRBD1. Germline V gene sequence: CDR1 SEHNR, CDR2 FQNEAQ (reference sequence). The V gene end was trimmed by 3 bases and the J gene end by 4 bases; junction bases not matched to a gene: 9. There are 16 residues in the CDR3. CDR3 nucleotide sequence: TGTGCCAGCAGCTTTCGCCGACAGGGGGGCCCAGAGACCCAGTACTTC. Translated, it gives CASSFRRQGGPETQYF.

This clonotype was seen a single time. In DNA, the CDR3 is TGTGCCAGCAGCTTATACCCAAACACCGGGGAGCTGTTTTTT. Its translation is CASSLYPNTGELFF. V gene TRBV7-3 combines with J gene TRBJ2-2; D unclear. V gave up 2 bases and J gave up 2 bases, with 6 bases separating them. Germline CDR1 and CDR2: SGHTA and FQGTGA. CDR3 length equals 14 residues.

Concerning this clonotype: This sequence may be a read error, since a much larger clone differs from it by one base. The genes are TRBV20-1 and TRBJ2-7; D gene unclear. CDR1 and CDR2 from the germline V gene are DFQATT and SNEGSKA (reference sequence). V lost 0 bases and J lost 7, with 10 bases in between. The CDR3 has 12 residues. Here the CDR3 reads CSARDQVREQYF. CDR3 nucleotide sequence: TGCAGTGCTAGAGATCAAGTGAGAGAGCAGTACTTC.

This clonotype was seen more than once but under ten times. The chain joins TRBV18 to TRBJ2-3; the D gene could be TRBD1 or TRBD2 (6 bases each). Trimming left V 0 bases short and J 4 bases short, with 8 bases between. Germline lookup yields CDR1 KGHSH and CDR2 LQKENI. The CDR3 is 14 amino acids. CDR3 nucleotides: TGTGCCAGCTCACCACCGGGGGGCCCAGATACGCAGTATTTT. Residues: CASSPPGGPDTQYF.

In this sample, this clonotype turned up many times. The chain couples TRBV7-3 to TRBJ2-5; D is possibly TRBD1 (5 bases). Germline V CDR1 and CDR2: SGHTA, FQGTGA. The CDR3 sequence is 14 residues long. Trimming removed 9 bases at V and 1 base at J, with 15 bases between. Here the CDR3 DNA reads TGTGCCAGTGGTCGGGCAGGGCCCCAAGAGACCCAGTACTTC. It codes for CASGRAGPQETQYF. Looking up the rest from reference TRBV7-3 and TRBJ2-5 gives the full variable domain: GAGVSQTPSNKVTEKGKYVELRCDPISGHTALYWYRQSLGQGPEFLIYFQGTGAADDSGLPNDRFFAVRPEGSVSTLKIQRTERGDSAVYLCASGRAGPQETQYFGPGTRLLVL.

The table lists this clonotype with many counts. This chain uses TRBV5-6 with TRBJ1-2, with 7 nucleotides matching TRBD1. This CDR3 region has 13 residues. Germline lookup yields CDR1 SGHDT and CDR2 YYEEEE. V gave up 7 bases and J gave up 4 bases; unmatched junction bases: 7. Here the CDR3 reads CASRTTGFYGYTF. The CDR3 coding sequence is TGTGCCAGCCGAACGACAGGGTTCTATGGCTACACCTTC. Full variable domain (missing parts from reference TRBV5-6 and TRBJ1-2): DAGVTQSPTHLIKTRGQQVTLRCSPKSGHDTVSWYQQALGQGPQFIFQYYEEEERQRGNFPDRFSGHQFPNYSSELNVNALLLGDSALYLCASRTTGFYGYTFGSGTRLTVV.

This clonotype was seen ten or more times. The rearrangement joins TRBV4-3 to TRBJ2-7; D unresolved. V lost 0 bases to trimming and J lost 7 bases, with 10 bases between them. Germline assignment: CDR1 LGHNA and CDR2 YSLEER. The CDR3 contains 13 residues. The CDR3 DNA reads as TGCGCCAGCAGCCAAGATTATCACGGGGAGCAGTACTTC. Protein sequence: CASSQDYHGEQYF.

This rearrangement joins TRBV30 to TRBJ1-4; the match to TRBD1 covers 8 bases. The ends lost 7 bases at V and 7 bases at J; junction bases unmatched: 8. The CDR3 totals 13 residues. Germline CDR1 reads GTSNPN; CDR2 reads SVGIG (reference sequence). CDR3 region: CALQGGRSEKLFF. The CDR3 DNA follows: TGTGCCTTACAGGGGGGTCGGAGTGAAAAACTGTTTTTT.

V usage is TRBV23-1 and J usage is TRBJ2-3, with 7 bases that match TRBD1. TRBV23-1 is given ORF status, its function remaining uncertain. The V and J ends lost 4 bases and 2 bases, in that order; junction bases with no gene match: 6. This CDR3 region has 15 residues. The chain's CDR3 is CASSLRDRNTDTQYF. The DNA of the CDR3 is TGCGCCAGCAGTCTTCGGGACAGAAACACAGATACGCAGTATTTT.

At least ten counts were recorded for this clonotype. V usage is TRBV7-2 and J usage is TRBJ2-1; 7 bases align to TRBD2. V dropped 5 bases and J dropped 2; count of bases not matched to a gene: 6. Germline CDR1 SGHTA, CDR2 FQGNSA. The length of the CDR3 is 15 residues. The CDR3 bases are TGTGCCAGCAGCCCAAGCGGGGCCGCCTACAATGAGCAGTTCTTC. It is translated as CASSPSGAAYNEQFF.